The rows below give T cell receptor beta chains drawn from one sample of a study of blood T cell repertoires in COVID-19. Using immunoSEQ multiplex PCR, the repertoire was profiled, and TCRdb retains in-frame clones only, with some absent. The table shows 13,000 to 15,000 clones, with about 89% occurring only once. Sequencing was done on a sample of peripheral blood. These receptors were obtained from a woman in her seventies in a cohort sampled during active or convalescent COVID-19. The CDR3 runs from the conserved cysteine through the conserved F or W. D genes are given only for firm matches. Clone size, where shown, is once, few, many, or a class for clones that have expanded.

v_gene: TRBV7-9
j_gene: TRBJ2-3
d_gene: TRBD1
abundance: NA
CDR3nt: TGTGCCAGCAGCCCCCGACAGGGGGTGCAAGATACGCAGTATTTT
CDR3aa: CASSPRQGVQDTQYF

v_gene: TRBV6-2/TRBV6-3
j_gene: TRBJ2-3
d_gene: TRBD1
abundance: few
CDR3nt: TGTGCCAGCAGTTTGCTGACAGGGGAGCGAAGGGATACGCAGTATTTT
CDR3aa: CASSLLTGERRDTQYF

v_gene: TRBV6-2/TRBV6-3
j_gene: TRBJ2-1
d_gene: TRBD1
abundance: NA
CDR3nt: TGTGCCAGCAGCCCTAGCCCCGGGACAGGGGGTAATGAGCAGTTCTTC
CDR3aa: CASSPSPGTGGNEQFF

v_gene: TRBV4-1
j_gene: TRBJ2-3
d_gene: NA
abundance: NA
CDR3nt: TGCGCCAGCAGCCTACCTACGAGCACAGATACGCAGTATTTT
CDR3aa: CASSLPTSTDTQYF

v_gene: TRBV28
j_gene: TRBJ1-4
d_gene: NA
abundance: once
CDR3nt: TGTGCCAGCAGAATCGACGGGGGTCCTGAAAAACTGTTTTTT
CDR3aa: CASRIDGGPEKLFF

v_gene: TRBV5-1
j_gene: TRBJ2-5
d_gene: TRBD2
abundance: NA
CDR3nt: TGCGCCAGCAGCGCGTCACTAGCGGGGGGCCGGGAGACCCAGTACTTC
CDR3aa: CASSASLAGGRETQYF

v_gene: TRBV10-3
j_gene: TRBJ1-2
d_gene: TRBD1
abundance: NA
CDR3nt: TGTGCCATCAGGCGGACAGGGGGAGAGAACTATGGCTACACCTTC
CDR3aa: CAIRRTGGENYGYTF

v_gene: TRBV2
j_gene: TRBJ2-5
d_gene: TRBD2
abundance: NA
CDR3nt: TGTGCCAGCAGTGGACAGCGGGGGGGGTTCCAAGAGACCCAGTACTTC
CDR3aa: CASSGQRGGFQETQYF

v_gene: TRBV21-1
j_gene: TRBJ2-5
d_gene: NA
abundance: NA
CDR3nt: TGTGCCAGCAGCTACACAGGGGAGACCCAGTACTTC
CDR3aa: CASSYTGETQYF

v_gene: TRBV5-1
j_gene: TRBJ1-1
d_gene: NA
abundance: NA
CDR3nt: TGCGCCAGCGCTACCTCCGGGGGGAACACTGAAGCTTTCTTT
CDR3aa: CASATSGGNTEAFF

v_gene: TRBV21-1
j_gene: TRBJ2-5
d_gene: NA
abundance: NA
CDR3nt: TGTGCCAGCAGCTCGCCTGGGACAGTTTTGCGGACCCAGTACTTC
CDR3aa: CASSSPGTVLRTQYF

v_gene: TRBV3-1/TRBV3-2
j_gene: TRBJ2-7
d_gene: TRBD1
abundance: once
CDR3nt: TGTGCCAGCAGTCGGACAGGGGGCAGGGGGTACGAGCAGTACTTC
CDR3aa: CASSRTGGRGYEQYF

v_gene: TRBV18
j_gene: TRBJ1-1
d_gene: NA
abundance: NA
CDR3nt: TGTGCCAGCTCACCCGGAGGGATAAGGCGTGGCACTGAAGCTTTCTTT
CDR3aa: CASSPGGIRRGTEAFF

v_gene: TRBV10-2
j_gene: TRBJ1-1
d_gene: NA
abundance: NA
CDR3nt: TGCGCCAGCAGGCGAAGCACTGAAGCTTTCTTT
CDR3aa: CASRRSTEAFF

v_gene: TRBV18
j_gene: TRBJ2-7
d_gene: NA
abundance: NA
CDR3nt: TGTGCCAGCTCACCAAGCAAGGGGTGGGCGGAACTGTACTTC
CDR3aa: CASSPSKGWAELYF

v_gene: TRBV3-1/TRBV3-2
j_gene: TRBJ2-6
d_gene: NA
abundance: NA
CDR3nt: TGTGCCAGCAGCCAGGGAGCTGGGGCCAACGTCCTGACTTTC
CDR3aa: CASSQGAGANVLTF

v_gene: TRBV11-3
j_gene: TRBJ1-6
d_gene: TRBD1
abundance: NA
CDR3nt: TGTGCCAGCAGCCTGGGACAGGGTAATTCACCCCTCCACTTT
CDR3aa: CASSLGQGNSPLHF

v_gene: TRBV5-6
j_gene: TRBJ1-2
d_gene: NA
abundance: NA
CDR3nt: TGTGCCAGCAGTAGGAGTACAGGGTTGGGTACCTATGGCTACACCTTC
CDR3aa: CASSRSTGLGTYGYTF

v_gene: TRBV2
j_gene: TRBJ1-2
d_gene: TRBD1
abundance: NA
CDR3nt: TGTGCCATAGGACAGGGAAGAAGTAACTATGGCTACACCTTC
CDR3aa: CAIGQGRSNYGYTF

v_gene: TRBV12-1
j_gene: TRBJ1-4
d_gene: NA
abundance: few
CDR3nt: TGTGCCAGCAGCTTGGGGCCCCACAGAACAGAGACTAATGAAAAACTGTTTTTT
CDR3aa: CASSLGPHRTETNEKLFF

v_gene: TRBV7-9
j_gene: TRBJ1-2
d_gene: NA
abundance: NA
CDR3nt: TGTGCCAGCAGCCCCCCCGCAGGGGAACGTAGCTATGGCTACACCTTC
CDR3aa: CASSPPAGERSYGYTF

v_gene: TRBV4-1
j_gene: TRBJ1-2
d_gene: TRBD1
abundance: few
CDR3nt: TGCGCCAGCAGCCAAGCCCGGACAGGGTATGGCTACACCTTC
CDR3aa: CASSQARTGYGYTF

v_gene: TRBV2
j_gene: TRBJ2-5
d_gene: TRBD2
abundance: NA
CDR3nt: TGTGCCAGCAGTGCTAAGCGGGGGGACCAAGAGACCCAGTACTTC
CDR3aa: CASSAKRGDQETQYF

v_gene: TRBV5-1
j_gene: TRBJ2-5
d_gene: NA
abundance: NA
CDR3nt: TGCGCCAGCAGCTCTCTACAAGAGACCCAGTACTTC
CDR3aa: CASSSLQETQYF

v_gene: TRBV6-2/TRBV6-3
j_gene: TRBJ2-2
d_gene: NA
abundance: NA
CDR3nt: TGTGCCAGCAGTTACTTCCGGCTTCGGGACACCGGGGAGCTGTTTTTT
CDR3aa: CASSYFRLRDTGELFF

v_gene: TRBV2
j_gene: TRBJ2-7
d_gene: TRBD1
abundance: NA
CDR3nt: TGTGCCAGCAGGAGAATCACCGGGACAGGGGGCTACCACGAGCAGTACTTC
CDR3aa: CASRRITGTGGYHEQYF

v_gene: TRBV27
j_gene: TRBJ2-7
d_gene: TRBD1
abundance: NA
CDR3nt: TGTGCCAGCAGTTTATGGTCCAGGGGGCTTGCCTACGAGCAGTACTTC
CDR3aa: CASSLWSRGLAYEQYF

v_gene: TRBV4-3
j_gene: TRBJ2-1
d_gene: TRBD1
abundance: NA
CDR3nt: TGCGCCAGCAGCCAATCCGGGACAGGTTACAATGAGCAGTTCTTC
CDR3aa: CASSQSGTGYNEQFF

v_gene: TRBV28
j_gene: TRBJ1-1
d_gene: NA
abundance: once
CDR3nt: TGTGCCAGCAGTCCGGGACTTCTGAACACTGAAGCTTTCTTT
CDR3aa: CASSPGLLNTEAFF

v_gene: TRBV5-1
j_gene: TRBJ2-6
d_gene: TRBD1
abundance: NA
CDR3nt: TGCGCCAGCAGCTTGGACGGGACAGGGGTAACTGGGGCCAACGTCCTGACTTTC
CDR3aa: CASSLDGTGVTGANVLTF

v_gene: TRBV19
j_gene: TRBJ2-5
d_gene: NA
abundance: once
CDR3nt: TGTGCCAGTAGTATCGACAGGGCGGGGGAGACCCAGTACTTC
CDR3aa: CASSIDRAGETQYF

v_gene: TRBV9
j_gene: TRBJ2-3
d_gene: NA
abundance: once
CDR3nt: TGTGCCAGCAGCGTAAGGGGGTACGGCACAGATACGCAGTATTTT
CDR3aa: CASSVRGYGTDTQYF

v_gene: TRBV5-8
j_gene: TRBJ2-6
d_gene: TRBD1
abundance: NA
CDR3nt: TGTGCCAGCAGCTTTAGGACAGGGGTGGATGTCCTGACTTTC
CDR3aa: CASSFRTGVDVLTF

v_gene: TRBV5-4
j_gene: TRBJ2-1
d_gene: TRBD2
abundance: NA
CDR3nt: TGTGCCAGCAGCTCAGGACTAGTTTCCTACAATGAGCAGTTCTTC
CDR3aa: CASSSGLVSYNEQFF

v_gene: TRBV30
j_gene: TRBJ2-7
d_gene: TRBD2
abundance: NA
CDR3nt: TGTGCCTGGAGCCCACCCCCCACTAGCGGGTCCTACGAGCAGTACTTC
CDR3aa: CAWSPPPTSGSYEQYF

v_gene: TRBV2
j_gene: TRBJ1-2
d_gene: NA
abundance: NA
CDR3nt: TGTGCCAGCAGTGGCGGGCCTAACTATGGCTACACCTTC
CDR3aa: CASSGGPNYGYTF

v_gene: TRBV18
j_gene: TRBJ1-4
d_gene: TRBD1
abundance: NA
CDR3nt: TGTGCCAGCTCACCACGGACAGGGGACGAAAAACTGTTTTTT
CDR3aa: CASSPRTGDEKLFF

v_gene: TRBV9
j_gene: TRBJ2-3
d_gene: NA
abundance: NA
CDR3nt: TGTGCCAGCAGCGTATTCGGGGTTGGATCCACAGATACGCAGTATTTT
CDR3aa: CASSVFGVGSTDTQYF

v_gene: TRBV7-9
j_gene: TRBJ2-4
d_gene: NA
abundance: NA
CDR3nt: TGTGCCAGCAGCTTATCCCTGCTAGAAGACATTCAGTACTTC
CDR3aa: CASSLSLLEDIQYF

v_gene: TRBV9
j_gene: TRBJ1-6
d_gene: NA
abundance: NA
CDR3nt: TGTGCCAGCAGCGCCCTGGGGCAGTGGAATTCACCCCTCCACTTT
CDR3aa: CASSALGQWNSPLHF

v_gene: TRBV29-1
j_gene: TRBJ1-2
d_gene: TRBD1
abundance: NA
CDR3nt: TGCAGCGTTGGTCAGGGGGAAGGCTACACCTTC
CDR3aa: CSVGQGEGYTF

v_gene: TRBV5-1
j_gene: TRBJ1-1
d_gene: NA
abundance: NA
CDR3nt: TGCGCCAGCAGCGGCTCAACAGGGAGCATGAACACTGAAGCTTTCTTT
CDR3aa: CASSGSTGSMNTEAFF

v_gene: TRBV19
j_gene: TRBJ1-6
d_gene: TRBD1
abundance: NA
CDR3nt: TGTGCCAGTAGTAGAGGACAGGATAATTCACCCCTCCACTTT
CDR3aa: CASSRGQDNSPLHF

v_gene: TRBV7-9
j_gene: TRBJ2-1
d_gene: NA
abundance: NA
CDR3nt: TGTGCCAGCAGCTTATGGGGGGGGGACACCAATGAGCAGTTCTTC
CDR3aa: CASSLWGGDTNEQFF

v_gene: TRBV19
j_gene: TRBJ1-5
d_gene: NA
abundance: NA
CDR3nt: TGTGCCAGTAGTCCCGTAGGGACAAGGAATCAGCCCCAGCATTTT
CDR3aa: CASSPVGTRNQPQHF

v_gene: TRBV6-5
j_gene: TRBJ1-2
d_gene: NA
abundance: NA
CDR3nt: TGTGCCGCTAAGCCTGGGACTGCCTATGGCTACACCTTC
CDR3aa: CAAKPGTAYGYTF

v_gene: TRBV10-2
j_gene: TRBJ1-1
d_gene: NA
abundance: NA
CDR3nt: TGCGCCAGCAGTGAGTCTGGACGGCCCGGGTATAGCGGCACTGAAGCTTTCTTT
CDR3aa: CASSESGRPGYSGTEAFF

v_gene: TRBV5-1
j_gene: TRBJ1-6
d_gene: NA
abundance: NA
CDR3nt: TGCGCCAGCAGCTTGGGAGGACCCCTCCACTTT
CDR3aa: CASSLGGPLHF

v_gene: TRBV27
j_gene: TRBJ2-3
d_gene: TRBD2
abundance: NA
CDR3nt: TGTGCCAGCAGCCCGACTAGCGGGGGGTGGGCAGATACGCAGTATTTT
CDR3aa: CASSPTSGGWADTQYF

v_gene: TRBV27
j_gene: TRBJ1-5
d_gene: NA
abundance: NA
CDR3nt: TGTGCCAGCAGTTTGAACGGGGTTAGCAATCAGCCCCAGCATTTT
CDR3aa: CASSLNGVSNQPQHF

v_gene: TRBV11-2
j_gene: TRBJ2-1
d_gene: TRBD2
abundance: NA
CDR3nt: TGTGCCAGCAGCTTATTTAGCGGGGGGGCGGGTGAGCAGTTCTTC
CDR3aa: CASSLFSGGAGEQFF

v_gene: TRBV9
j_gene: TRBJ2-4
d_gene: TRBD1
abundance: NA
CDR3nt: TGTGCCAGCAGCGCCTGGGGGACAGGGGGCCTCCAAACCAAAAACATTCAGTACTTC
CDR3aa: CASSAWGTGGLQTKNIQYF

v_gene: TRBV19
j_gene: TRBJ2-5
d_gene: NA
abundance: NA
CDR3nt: TGTGCCAGTAGTAGGGTCGGAGCACAAGAGACCCAGTACTTC
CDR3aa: CASSRVGAQETQYF

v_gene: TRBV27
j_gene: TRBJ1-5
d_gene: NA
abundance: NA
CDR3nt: TGTGCCAGCAGTGGGGGGTTTGTTCAGCCCCAGCATTTT
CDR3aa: CASSGGFVQPQHF

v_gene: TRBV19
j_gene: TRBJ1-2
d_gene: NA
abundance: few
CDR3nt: TGTGCCAGTAGGGGCTCGACAGCCTATGGCTACACCTTC
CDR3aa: CASRGSTAYGYTF